The clone carrying this T cell receptor (beta chain) was seen only once. This CDR3 spans 14 amino acids. CDR1 SGHTA and CDR2 FQGNSA come from the germline V gene. The V end lost 4 bases, the J end lost 8 bases, and 15 bases lay between the germline ends. The data belong to a study of technical replicates of blood from a few donors. Sequencing used immunoSEQ multiplex PCR; TCRdb keeps in-frame clones, though not all of them. This sample has 65,000 to 80,000 clones, with around 90% found just once. The V and J genes are TRBV7-2 and TRBJ2-1; D is uncertain. Sequenced sample: T cells isolated from PBMCs. The clonotype originates from a human donor in good health. The CDR3 sequence is CASSYSGGPDEQFF. For the CDR3, the DNA is TGTGCCAGCAGCTACTCCGGCGGTCCGGATGAGCAGTTCTTC.